This TCR beta chain was found in a study of blood T cell repertoires in COVID-19 (dated by TCRdb to 2020 to 2022). Background on the whole study: The collaborator samples originated in the United States, Italy and Spain and spanned the acute and convalescent phases of COVID-19. Sample metadata almost always included a de-identified subject ID, COVID-19 status, age in years and sex. Where available, HLA class I and class II types were obtained from metadata supplied by the sample provider rather than from assay-based typing. Subjects who had been exposed to COVID-19, were actively infected with it, or had recovered from it provided the deeply sampled blood TCRbeta repertoires that made up the dataset. The repertoires were made available in a free public database intended to serve as a resource for research on the immune response to SARS-CoV-2. Samples came from the ongoing ImmuneRACE study (first 160 participants) plus 1,254 subjects from 6 global collaborators. The prospective study material was composed of cDNA or gDNA derived from T cells, B-cell-depleted T cells, or PBMCs.

The full study reports these points: How much clinical and demographic metadata was included differed by source and by participant, and the metadata was provided uncurated.

TCRbeta CDR3 regions were amplified from genomic DNA using the immunoSEQ Assay, a bias-controlled multiplex PCR. Processing in the source paper ran as follows. The number of nucleated cells in each sample was estimated from the amplification of reference gene primers within the assay. To quantify the absolute abundance of each unique TCRbeta CDR3 rearrangement, sequence reads were collapsed and filtered. Productive Simpson clonality was computed per sample as the square root of Simpson's diversity index over productive rearrangements. TCRdb mirrors the immuneACCESS table, restricted to in-frame sequences. Some clones are absent from its copies; in checked studies, under half trace to an unresolved V gene, and the reason for the others is unknown. D and trimming come from the DNA, and the V and J calls and clone size come from that table. The sample table contains roughly 200,000 clones; only one count was recorded for 65% to 80% of them. Of the sample, roughly 13% falls within the top ten clones.

Concerning this clone: This clone's antigen is unknown. Base qualities are not recorded, but no much larger clone differs from it by a single base.

Another Seattle source contributed samples from volunteer blood donors who had recovered from COVID-19. Collaborating institutions collected whole blood in K2EDTA tubes following their own protocols. For TCRbeta analysis, collaborators shipped samples in one of three forms: frozen whole blood, isolated PBMCs, or DNA extracted from either of those sample types. The cysteine opens and the phenylalanine closes a CDR3 of 14 amino acids. Left in the record is the CDR3 DNA by itself, 42 bases read in frame from the first base. Trimming removed 2 bases from V and 2 bases from J; the gene matches leave 4 bases unexplained. CDR1 and CDR2, looked up from the germline V gene, are SGHRS and YFSETQ.

The material sequenced was peripheral blood. The chain employs TRBV5-1 and TRBJ2-7; the junction holds 7 bases that match TRBD1. The receptor was derived from a man in his fifties or sixties who had recovered from COVID-19. In nucleotides, the sequence is TGCGCCAGCAGCTTAGGGACAGCAGCCTACGAGCAGTACTTC. The encoded protein is CASSLGTAAYEQYF.